These T cell receptor beta chains were read from a single sample in a study of T cells in narcolepsy. The data were produced by immunoSEQ multiplex PCR, yet TCRdb's version contains in-frame clones alone and is incomplete. The sample yields about 27,000 clones, 60% to 85% seen once. The sequenced material came from memory (CD45RA-) CD4+ T cells from blood. The source of these receptors is a human donor in good health. The CDR3 runs from the conserved cysteine through the conserved F or W. The D gene is left open where the match is weak. Only part of the rows carry a size: once, few, many, or a class if the clone is expanded.

. TRBJ2-7 TRBD1 TRBV18 TGTGCCAGCTCACCGGACAGGCAAACCTACGAGCAGTACTTC CASSPDRQTYEQYF
. TRBJ1-4 TRBD1 TRBV5-1 TGCGCCAGCAGCTTGGGACAGGGCAATGAAAAACTGTTTTTT CASSLGQGNEKLFF
. TRBJ1-1 . TRBV7-3 TGTGCCAGCAGCCCCTCACTGCTGCTGAACGCTGAAGCTTTCTTT CASSPSLLLNAEAFF
. TRBJ2-7 TRBD1 TRBV14 TGTGCCAGCAGCCAAGTCATGACAGGGGGCGGCGAGCAGTACTTC CASSQVMTGGGEQYF
. TRBJ2-3 TRBD2 TRBV9 TGTGCCAGCAGCGTAGGGCTAGCGGGGCAATCAGATACGCAGTATTTT CASSVGLAGQSDTQYF
. TRBJ2-7 . TRBV9 TGTGCCAGCAGCGTACGGGGCGGGCCGAAGGAGCAGCACTTC CASSVRGGPKEQHF
. TRBJ1-5 TRBD1 TRBV28 TGTGCCAGCAGTACCCAGACAGGGGAAAGGCAGCCCCAGCATTTT CASSTQTGERQPQHF
. TRBJ2-7 . TRBV19 TGTGCCAGTAGTATCTCGGCAGGGTTCGACGAGCAGTACTTC CASSISAGFDEQYF
. TRBJ2-5 TRBD2 TRBV6-1 TGTGCCAGCCTAGGACTAGCGACCCAAGAGACCCAGTACTTC CASLGLATQETQYF
few TRBJ2-7 . TRBV11-2 TGTGCCAGCAGCATCTCCTACGAGCAGTACTTC CASSISYEQYF
. TRBJ2-2 TRBD2 TRBV7-6 TGTGCCAGCAGCTTAAGCCCTCAGCGGGGCGGGGAGCTGTTTTTT CASSLSPQRGGELFF
. TRBJ1-3 . TRBV5-4 TGTGCCAGCAGCGTTGACGGAGGCTCTGGAAACACCATATATTTT CASSVDGGSGNTIYF
few TRBJ1-1 . TRBV28 TGTGCCAGCGGGTCAGGCCCCAAGCGGGCTTTCTTT CASGSGPKRAFF
. TRBJ2-7 . TRBV28 TGTGCCAGCAGTTTTCGACTCGACATACTTTCCTACGAGCAGTACTTC CASSFRLDILSYEQYF
. TRBJ2-7 TRBD1 TRBV6-5 TGTGCCAGCAGTTACCTGTGGGACAGGGCATCGTACGAGCAGTACTTC CASSYLWDRASYEQYF
. TRBJ2-5 TRBD2 TRBV9 TGTGCCAGCAGCGTAGGTCTAGGGTGGGAGACAGCGGGAGGGCAGGAGACCCAGTACTTC CASSVGLGWETAGGQETQYF
. TRBJ1-5 . TRBV2 TGTGCCAGCAGTACAAGGGGTTTGGGCAATCAGCCCCAGCATTTT CASSTRGLGNQPQHF
. TRBJ2-5 . TRBV18 TGTGCCAGCTCACCACCTGTCCAAGAGACCCAGTACTTC CASSPPVQETQYF
. TRBJ2-5 . TRBV6-6 TGTGCCAGCAGTTACTCGATGTTGCCTTCTCAAGAGACCCAGTACTTC CASSYSMLPSQETQYF
once TRBJ2-2 TRBD1 TRBV27 TGTGCCAGCAGTGCCTGGACAGGAGTCACCGGGGAGCTGTTTTTT CASSAWTGVTGELFF
. TRBJ1-5 . TRBV28 TGTGCCAGCAGTTCGACTCATCAGCCCCAGCATTTT CASSSTHQPQHF
. TRBJ2-5 . TRBV30 TGTGCCTGGAGTGTACCGTTGGAGCAGTACTTC CAWSVPLEQYF
. TRBJ2-7 . TRBV5-1 TGCGCCAGCAGCTTGGTTTGGGGGGCCTACGAGCAGTACTTC CASSLVWGAYEQYF
. TRBJ1-4 TRBD1 TRBV6-6 TGTGCCAGCAGTTACCCACCCGGGACAGGGCGGGAAAAACTGTTTTTT CASSYPPGTGREKLFF
. TRBJ1-1 . TRBV2 TGTGCCAGCAGTGTTCAGGGCACGTACACTGAAGCTTTCTTT CASSVQGTYTEAFF
few TRBJ2-6 . TRBV28 TGTGCCAGCAGTTTAACCCACTTGGGGGGGGCCAACGTCCTGACTTTC CASSLTHLGGANVLTF
. TRBJ1-2 TRBD1 TRBV5-4 TGTGCCAGCAGGATGACAGGGGCTTTCCCCCGAAACTATGGCTACACCTTC CASRMTGAFPRNYGYTF
. TRBJ2-2 . TRBV9 TGTGCCAGCGAGGGGGGTCGGCGCGGGAACACCGGGGAGCTGTTTTTT CASEGGRRGNTGELFF
. TRBJ2-1 TRBD1 TRBV7-2 TGTGCCAGCAGCAGCGACCGGGACAGGGGGGGCAATGAGCAGTTCTTC CASSSDRDRGGNEQFF
once TRBJ2-5 TRBD1 TRBV28 TGTGCCACTTGGGGCTATGGGGACAGAATTTATCAAGAGACCCAGTACTTC CATWGYGDRIYQETQYF
. TRBJ2-1 . TRBV7-2 TGTGCCAGCAGCTCCCCCGGGGGTTACAATGAGCAGTTCTTC CASSSPGGYNEQFF
. TRBJ1-2 . TRBV28 TGTGCCAGCAGGTCCGTGGCAGCAGCTAACTATGGCTACACCTTC CASRSVAAANYGYTF
. TRBJ2-1 TRBD2 TRBV6-5 TGTGCCAGCAGTTATGACCCAACTAGCGGCAATGAGCAGTTCTTC CASSYDPTSGNEQFF
few TRBJ2-1 . TRBV10-3 TGTGCCATCAGTGATAGGGACACCCGACCGAAGTTCTTC CAISDRDTRPKFF
. TRBJ2-3 . TRBV28 TGTGCCAGCAGTTTACCCGCAAAAGATACGCAGTATTTT CASSLPAKDTQYF
. TRBJ1-5 TRBD1 TRBV28 TGTGCCAGCAGTCTGACGACAGGGAGGGAGCATTTT CASSLTTGREHF
. TRBJ1-4 . TRBV11-2 TGTGCCAGCAGCTTCCAAACGGGACACAGCCTGTTTTTT CASSFQTGHSLFF
once TRBJ2-1 . TRBV7-3 TGTGCCAGCAGCCGGGAACTAGCAACCTACAATGAGCAGTTCTTC CASSRELATYNEQFF
. TRBJ2-7 TRBD2 TRBV4-1 TGCGCCAGCAGCCGTACCGACTCTAGCGGGAGTTTATACGAGCAGTACTTC CASSRTDSSGSLYEQYF
. TRBJ2-7 TRBD1 TRBV27 TGTGCCAGCAGTGCCACCGGGACAGGGACCTACGAGCAGTACTTC CASSATGTGTYEQYF